The clone carrying this T cell receptor beta chain was counted once. What it recognizes is unknown. Researchers ran the PCR with 60 Vbeta and 13 Jbeta primers. Libraries were prepared by immunoSEQ multiplex PCR; TCRdb keeps only in-frame clonotypes and omits some of them. The data contain approximately 180,000 clones, about 76% of them seen just once; the ten biggest clones take up about 1.4%. The data derive from a study of cytomegalovirus exposure and HLA in healthy donors. Findings of the study overall: Donors belonging to an Asian-associated ancestry cluster reportedly showed fewer N-insertions in productive TCRs than the approximately 690-donor mean, according to what a later analysis found. A later analysis found TCR association rates differed by HLA locus, highest for DRB1 and lowest for HLA-C.

The germline V gene has CDR1 MDHEN and CDR2 SYDVKM. The CDR3 covers 16 residues. With 1 base removed from V and 4 bases from J, the gap between germline ends came to 14 bases. This TCR was sampled from a woman aged 50 to 60 in good health and CMV-seronegative. Specimen: PBMCs. The chain has TRBV28 and TRBJ1-3; a weak D match, TRBD1 (5 bases). Written as DNA, the CDR3 is TGTGCCAGCAGTTTATTGGGGGACTACTCAGGAAACACCATATATTTT. This codes for CASSLLGDYSGNTIYF.